This paragraph reports one T cell receptor (beta chain). What it recognizes is unknown. Time point: sample taken at primary tumor resection. The study sequenced unsorted whole RNA from tumor, nontumor lung or frozen PBMC. The donor population consisted of some 72 patients with untreated, early-stage non-small cell lung cancer. This record belongs to a study of spatial heterogeneity in lung cancer. Looking at the study overall: Detected sequences consistently included more beta-chain ones than alpha-chain ones. Whole-study findings and limits: There were more appearances of ubiquitous expanded tumor TCRs in blood at resection than at follow-up.

Each molecule of TCR cDNA was tagged with one unique molecular identifier. TCRdb redid the calling of the 5' RACE reads with MiXCR, one entry per CDR3 protein. The sample records over 75,000 distinct CDR3 sequences, approximately 21% being singletons. This sequence originates from a male donor with early-stage non-small cell lung cancer. Material: PBMCs, obtained at surgery.

CDR3 nucleotides: TGCAGTGCGGAGACTAGCGCGACTGAGCAGTTCTTC. Translating it yields CSAETSATEQFF. The chain joins TRBV20-1 to TRBJ2-1; 8 bases map to TRBD2. The CDR3 has 12 residues. Germline lookup yields CDR1 DFQATT and CDR2 SNEGSKA (reference sequence). V trimming: 6 bases; J trimming: 9 bases; junction bases outside the gene matches: 7.